This T cell receptor (beta chain) was documented in a study of T-cell reconstitution after alpha-beta-depleted transplantation in children. The TCRbeta library incorporated unique molecular identifiers. TCRdb re-called the PCR reads with MiXCR, one entry per CDR3 protein. The data show over 85,000 distinct CDR3 sequences, with over 9% seen just once and 8% held by the top ten. CDR3 length equals 19 residues. The germline CDR1 and CDR2 sequences are MRHNA and SNTAGT. J was trimmed by 0 bases and V by 5 bases; bases with no gene match: 15. This clonotype occurred many times. The chain is built from TRBV6-4 and TRBJ2-7; 11 bases line up with TRBD2. The sequence was collected from a human donor who donated a stem cell graft to a child with acute lymphoblastic leukemia. Sequenced here: PBMCs from the stem cell graft donor, sampled from the stem cell graft. CDR3 sequence: CASSLGASGGITSSYEQYF. The CDR3 DNA reads as TGTGCCAGCAGTCTAGGAGCTAGCGGGGGGATTACGAGCTCCTACGAGCAGTACTTC.